Described below is a single T cell receptor beta chain sequence and its context. It was with 60 Vbeta and 13 Jbeta primers that the PCR ran. Libraries were prepared by immunoSEQ multiplex PCR; TCRdb keeps only in-frame clonotypes and omits some of them. Seen here are 75,000 to 95,000 clones, 70% to 85% observed once, and the top ten hold roughly an eighth. In germline, CDR1 is SGHKS, CDR2 YYEKEE (reference sequence). The CDR3 consists of 16 residues. V dropped 0 bases and J dropped 4 bases, with 15 bases sitting between them. These data are taken from a study of cytomegalovirus exposure and HLA in healthy donors.

What was sequenced was PBMCs. The TCR originated in a human donor in good health. This chain connects TRBV5-5 to TRBJ2-3; TRBD2 is a possible D gene (6 bases). The CDR3 loop is CASSLDAGRGADTQYF. For the CDR3, the DNA is TGTGCCAGCAGCTTGGATGCGGGAAGAGGGGCAGATACGCAGTATTTT.